This T cell receptor beta chain was sequenced for a study of blood T cell repertoires in COVID-19 (dated by TCRdb to the early 2020s). With respect to the entire study: Collaborator samples came from the United States, Italy and Spain and covered acute and convalescent phases of COVID-19. The repertoires were made available in a free public database intended to serve as a resource for research on the immune response to SARS-CoV-2. Samples came from the ongoing ImmuneRACE study (first 160 participants) plus 1,254 subjects from 6 global collaborators. Subjects who had been exposed to COVID-19, were actively infected with it, or had recovered from it provided the deeply sampled blood TCRbeta repertoires that made up the dataset. A de-identified subject ID, COVID-19 status, age in years and sex were almost always included in the sample metadata. Where available, HLA class I and class II types were obtained from metadata supplied by the sample provider rather than from assay-based typing. The prospective study material was composed of cDNA or gDNA derived from T cells, B-cell-depleted T cells, or PBMCs.

TCRbeta CDR3 regions were amplified from genomic DNA using the immunoSEQ Assay, a bias-controlled multiplex PCR. The original methods were these. Nucleated cell counts per sample were estimated from amplification of reference gene primers within the assay. To quantify the absolute abundance of each unique TCRbeta CDR3 rearrangement, sequence reads were collapsed and filtered. For each sample, productive Simpson clonality was calculated by taking the square root of Simpson's diversity index across productive rearrangements. TCRdb took over this immuneACCESS table, retaining in-frame rearrangements with V and J assigned. Such tables are incomplete; in checked studies, under half of the missing clones stem from an unresolved V gene, and the remainder is unexplained. V and J calls and clone size are as listed in that table; D and trimming were resolved from the DNA. Recorded for this sample are roughly 410,000 clones; around 87% of them occurred a single time. Together, the top ten hold 2.3% of the sample.

The CDR1 and CDR2 encoded by the germline V gene are MDHEN and SYDVKM. Between the V and J ends, shortened by 6 bases and 2 bases respectively, the junction contains 14 bases. Including the terminal cysteine and phenylalanine, the CDR3 comprises 15 residues. The retained sequence is limited to the CDR3, 45 bases, with the frame set at the first base. At one collaborating source in Seattle, patients were enrolled during active infection and were followed longitudinally through the course of disease. Whole blood was collected in K2EDTA tubes by collaborating institutions according to the institutions' own protocols. For TCRbeta analysis, collaborator samples were shipped as frozen whole blood, as isolated PBMCs, or as DNA extracted from either sample type. Overall study results and their limits: The amount of clinical and demographic metadata varied by source and participant and was provided uncurated.

Comment on this clone: It has no known antigen specificity. No clone much larger than this one lies a single base away; base qualities are absent.

The TCR was taken from a woman aged 60-75 years with COVID-19, enrolled during active disease. Source material: peripheral blood. The V and J genes are TRBV28 and TRBJ2-1, with an unclear D gene assignment. The nucleotide sequence is given as TGTGCCAGCAGACCGTCAGGTCCCCCCTACAATGAGCAGTTCTTC. It is translated as CASRPSGPPYNEQFF.